The clone carrying this T cell receptor (beta chain) was seen a few times. Its antigen is undetermined. The data are from a study of T-cell memory formation after mild COVID-19. V trimming: 6 bases; J trimming: 4 bases; junction bases outside the gene matches: 18. This CDR3 contains 18 residues. Study-wide findings and caveats: CD4+ contracting clones lay mainly in CM and EM, CD8+ ones in EMRA.

5'RACE primed at constant segments yielded TCR alpha and TCR beta cDNA libraries bearing sample barcodes and UMIs. TCRdb re-called the 5' RACE reads with MiXCR, one entry per CDR3 protein. Of about 170,000 distinct CDR3 sequences listed, 10% to 15% are singletons. The chain uses TRBV12-3 or TRBV12-4 and TRBJ2-3; 8 bases align to TRBD2. The sequencing input was PBMCs or a T cell subset sorted from them (not recorded which). The receptor was derived from a man between 18 and 35 years old who had mild COVID-19 (a few samples of this study predate the infection). Cell type and time point are not known. The chain's CDR3 is CASSRKRGLASTSDTQYF. As DNA, the CDR3 is TGTGCCAGCAGCCGGAAAAGAGGACTAGCTTCAACTTCAGATACGCAGTATTTT.